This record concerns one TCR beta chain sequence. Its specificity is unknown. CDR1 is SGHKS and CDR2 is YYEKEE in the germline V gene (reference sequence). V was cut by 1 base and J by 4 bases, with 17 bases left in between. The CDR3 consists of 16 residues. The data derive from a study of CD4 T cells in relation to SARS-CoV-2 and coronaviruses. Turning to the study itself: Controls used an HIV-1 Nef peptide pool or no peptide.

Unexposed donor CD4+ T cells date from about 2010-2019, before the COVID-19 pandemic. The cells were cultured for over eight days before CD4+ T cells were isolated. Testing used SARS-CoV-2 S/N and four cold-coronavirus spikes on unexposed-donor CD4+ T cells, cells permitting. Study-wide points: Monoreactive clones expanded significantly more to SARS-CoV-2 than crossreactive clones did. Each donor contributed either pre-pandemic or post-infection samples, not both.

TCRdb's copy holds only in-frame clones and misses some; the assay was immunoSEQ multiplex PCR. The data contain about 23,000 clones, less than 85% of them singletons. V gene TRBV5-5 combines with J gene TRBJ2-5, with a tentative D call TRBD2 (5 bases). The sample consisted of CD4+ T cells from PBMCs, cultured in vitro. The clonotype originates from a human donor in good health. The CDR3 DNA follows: TGTGCCAGCAGCTTGAAAAGGGTAGTAGCGCGAGAGACCCAGTACTTC. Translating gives CASSLKRVVARETQYF.